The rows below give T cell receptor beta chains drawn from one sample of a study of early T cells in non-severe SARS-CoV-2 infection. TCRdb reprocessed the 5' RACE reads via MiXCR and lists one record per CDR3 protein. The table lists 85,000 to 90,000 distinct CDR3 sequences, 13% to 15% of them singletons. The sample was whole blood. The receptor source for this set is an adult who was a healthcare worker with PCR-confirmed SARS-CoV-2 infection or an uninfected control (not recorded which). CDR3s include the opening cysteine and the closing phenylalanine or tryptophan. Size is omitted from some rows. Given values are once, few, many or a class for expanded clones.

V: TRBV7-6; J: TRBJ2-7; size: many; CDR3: CASSASGTGRVIFEQYF
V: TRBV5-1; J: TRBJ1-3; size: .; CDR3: CASSLWTGTSSGNTIYF
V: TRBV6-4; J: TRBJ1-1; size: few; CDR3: CASSAQLNTEAFF
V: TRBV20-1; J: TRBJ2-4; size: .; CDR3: CSARDRAIAKNIQYF
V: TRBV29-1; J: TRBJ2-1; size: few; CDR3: CSVGFTSGTSSYNEQFF
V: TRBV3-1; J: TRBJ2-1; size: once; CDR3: CASSQDGGTYNEQFF
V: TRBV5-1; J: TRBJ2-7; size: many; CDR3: CASSLAQGEYEQYF
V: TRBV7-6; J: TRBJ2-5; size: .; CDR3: CASSSDFEETQYF
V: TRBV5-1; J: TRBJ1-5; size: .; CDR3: CASSLRGGLNQPQHF
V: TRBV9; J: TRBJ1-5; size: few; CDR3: CASSGFDNQPQHF
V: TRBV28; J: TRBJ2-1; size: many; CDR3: CASARRNPPDEQFF
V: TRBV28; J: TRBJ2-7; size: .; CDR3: CASSFGTAGQYF
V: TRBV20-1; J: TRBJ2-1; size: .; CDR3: CSARPSYNEQFF
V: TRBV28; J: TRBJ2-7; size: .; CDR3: CASSLAPYEQYF
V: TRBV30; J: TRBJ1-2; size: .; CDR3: CAWSQDNYGYTF
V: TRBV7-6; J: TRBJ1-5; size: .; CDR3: CASSFGGHQPQHF
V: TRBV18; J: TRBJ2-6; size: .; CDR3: CASSPLGAAAGANVLTF
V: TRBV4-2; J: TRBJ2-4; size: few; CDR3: CASSQEVTVKNIQYF
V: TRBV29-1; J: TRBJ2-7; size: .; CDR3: CSVGQGGHEQYF
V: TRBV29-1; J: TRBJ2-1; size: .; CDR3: CSVEVTVQFF
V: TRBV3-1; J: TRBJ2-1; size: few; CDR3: CASSGGLAGNEQFF